The rows below give T cell receptor beta chains drawn from one sample of a study of cytomegalovirus exposure and HLA in healthy donors. Sequencing used immunoSEQ multiplex PCR; TCRdb keeps in-frame clones, though not all of them. The data show 100,000 to 150,000 clones, approximately 77% seen once. Source material: PBMCs. The receptor set was obtained from a woman aged 55-69 years in good health and CMV-seronegative. The CDR3 runs from the conserved cysteine through the conserved F or W. The order of the fields is J gene, clone size, CDR3 length, D gene, V gene, CDR3 DNA, CDR3 protein. D genes are given only for firm matches. Expanded clones are given a class, and other clones once, few, many or no size at all.

j_gene: TRBJ2-2
abundance: .
len: 15
d_gene: TRBD2
v_gene: TRBV29-1
CDR3nt: TGCAGCGTGGGAATGGTGGCGGGGGGCACCGGGGAGCTGTTTTTT
CDR3aa: CSVGMVAGGTGELFF

j_gene: TRBJ2-1
abundance: few
len: 14
d_gene: TRBD2
v_gene: TRBV27
CDR3nt: TGTGCCAGCAGGACTAGCGGGGGGGCGTTTGAGCAGTTCTTC
CDR3aa: CASRTSGGAFEQFF

j_gene: TRBJ2-5
abundance: .
len: 14
d_gene: TRBD1
v_gene: TRBV5-4
CDR3nt: TGTGCCAGCAGCTTCCGACAGGGTCAAGAGACCCAGTACTTC
CDR3aa: CASSFRQGQETQYF

j_gene: TRBJ2-3
abundance: .
len: 16
d_gene: TRBD2
v_gene: TRBV10-2
CDR3nt: TGCGCCAGCAGTGAAGGACTAGCGGGAAGGACAGATACGCAGTATTTT
CDR3aa: CASSEGLAGRTDTQYF

j_gene: TRBJ1-1
abundance: .
len: 13
d_gene: TRBD1
v_gene: TRBV19
CDR3nt: TGTGCCAGTAGGCAGGGGGCGCATACTGAAGCTTTCTTT
CDR3aa: CASRQGAHTEAFF

j_gene: TRBJ1-1
abundance: .
len: 13
d_gene: .
v_gene: TRBV10-1
CDR3nt: TGCGCCAGCAGTAGGGGAAGAAACACTGAAGCTTTCTTT
CDR3aa: CASSRGRNTEAFF

j_gene: TRBJ2-1
abundance: .
len: 14
d_gene: TRBD1
v_gene: TRBV19
CDR3nt: TGTGCCAGTACCTCCGGGACAGGATACAATGAGCAGTTCTTC
CDR3aa: CASTSGTGYNEQFF

j_gene: TRBJ1-5
abundance: .
len: 16
d_gene: TRBD1
v_gene: TRBV6-1
CDR3nt: TGTGCCAGCAGTGGCGGGACAGGGACTAGCAATCAGCCCCAGCATTTT
CDR3aa: CASSGGTGTSNQPQHF

j_gene: TRBJ1-2
abundance: .
len: 15
d_gene: TRBD1
v_gene: TRBV2
CDR3nt: TGTGCCAGCAGTGAATCTGGCCGGACAGGAGGTGGCTACACCTTC
CDR3aa: CASSESGRTGGGYTF

j_gene: TRBJ2-7
abundance: once
len: 14
d_gene: TRBD1
v_gene: TRBV9
CDR3nt: TGTGCCAGCAGTCGACAGGGCGCCTCCTACGAGCAGTACTTC
CDR3aa: CASSRQGASYEQYF

j_gene: TRBJ2-4
abundance: .
len: 10
d_gene: .
v_gene: TRBV29-1
CDR3nt: TGCAGCGCCTTTCAGACAGTTCAGTACTTC
CDR3aa: CSAFQTVQYF

j_gene: TRBJ2-1
abundance: .
len: 19
d_gene: .
v_gene: TRBV7-3
CDR3nt: TGTGCCAGCAGCTTAACCGGACTAAAAATGGCGCCCTCCTACAATGAGCAGTTCTTC
CDR3aa: CASSLTGLKMAPSYNEQFF

j_gene: TRBJ2-7
abundance: .
len: 19
d_gene: TRBD2
v_gene: TRBV4-1
CDR3nt: TGCGCCAGCAGCCAAGGAGGTTCCGGAAGCGGGGGGAGGTCCTACGAGCAGTACTTC
CDR3aa: CASSQGGSGSGGRSYEQYF

j_gene: TRBJ1-2
abundance: .
len: 13
d_gene: .
v_gene: TRBV4-1
CDR3nt: TGCGCCAGCAGCCAAGGCAGGGTGTATGGCTACACCTTC
CDR3aa: CASSQGRVYGYTF

j_gene: TRBJ2-2
abundance: once
len: 15
d_gene: .
v_gene: TRBV7-9
CDR3nt: TGTGCCAGCAGCTTAGGACCAGGGGACACCGGGGAGCTGTTTTTT
CDR3aa: CASSLGPGDTGELFF

j_gene: TRBJ1-1
abundance: few
len: 14
d_gene: .
v_gene: TRBV11-1
CDR3nt: TGTGCCAGCAGCTTCTCCAGGGGAGGGACTGAAGCTTTCTTT
CDR3aa: CASSFSRGGTEAFF

j_gene: TRBJ2-4
abundance: once
len: 16
d_gene: .
v_gene: TRBV7-2
CDR3nt: TGTGCCAGCAGCCCCCCCGCAGGGGCCTATGGGAACATTCAGTACTTC
CDR3aa: CASSPPAGAYGNIQYF

j_gene: TRBJ1-3
abundance: once
len: 16
d_gene: .
v_gene: TRBV27
CDR3nt: TGTGCCAGCAGTTTATCTCCCGGGTCCCCTGGAAACACCATATATTTT
CDR3aa: CASSLSPGSPGNTIYF

j_gene: TRBJ2-5
abundance: .
len: 16
d_gene: TRBD2
v_gene: TRBV28
CDR3nt: TGTGCCAGCACCCCGTATAGCGGGAGCTTCGGGGAGACCCAGTACTTC
CDR3aa: CASTPYSGSFGETQYF

j_gene: TRBJ2-1
abundance: .
len: 21
d_gene: .
v_gene: TRBV12-5
CDR3nt: TGTGCTAGTGGTTTGGGGCGGCAGGGGACTACCCAAAGGAGCTCCTACAATGAGCAGTTCTTC
CDR3aa: CASGLGRQGTTQRSSYNEQFF

j_gene: TRBJ2-1
abundance: .
len: 14
d_gene: .
v_gene: TRBV11-3
CDR3nt: TGTGCCAGCGCGAAGGGGGTGGTGAACAATGAGCAGTTCTTC
CDR3aa: CASAKGVVNNEQFF

j_gene: TRBJ2-7
abundance: .
len: 13
d_gene: TRBD1
v_gene: TRBV5-1
CDR3nt: TGCGCCAGCAGGTTACCGGACAGGTACGAGCAGTACTTC
CDR3aa: CASRLPDRYEQYF

j_gene: TRBJ2-3
abundance: .
len: 17
d_gene: TRBD2
v_gene: TRBV5-4
CDR3nt: TGTGCCAGCCACCCGCGGGGGGGGGCGGGAGGGCCAGATACGCAGTATTTT
CDR3aa: CASHPRGGAGGPDTQYF

j_gene: TRBJ2-7
abundance: .
len: 16
d_gene: TRBD2
v_gene: TRBV4-2
CDR3nt: TGTGCCAGCAGCCAAGATCCCGGGGGGACCCCCTACGAGCAGTACTTC
CDR3aa: CASSQDPGGTPYEQYF

j_gene: TRBJ2-7
abundance: .
len: 16
d_gene: TRBD2
v_gene: TRBV4-2
CDR3nt: TGTGCCAGCAGCCAGTCCCTAGCGGGAGCGAACTACGAGCAGTACTTC
CDR3aa: CASSQSLAGANYEQYF

j_gene: TRBJ2-2
abundance: .
len: 16
d_gene: .
v_gene: TRBV15
CDR3nt: TGTGCCACCAGCGGGCCGGGACATGGCCAGGTCGGGGAGCTGTTTTTT
CDR3aa: CATSGPGHGQVGELFF

j_gene: TRBJ1-1
abundance: few
len: 15
d_gene: .
v_gene: TRBV19
CDR3nt: TGTGCCAGTAGTATACCGGGGGGGGCAAGGACTGAAGCTTTCTTT
CDR3aa: CASSIPGGARTEAFF

j_gene: TRBJ2-1
abundance: few
len: 17
d_gene: TRBD1
v_gene: TRBV13
CDR3nt: TGTGCCAGCAGCCCCTCTCGATGGGACAGTAACCAATATGAGCAGTTCTTC
CDR3aa: CASSPSRWDSNQYEQFF

j_gene: TRBJ1-2
abundance: .
len: 14
d_gene: .
v_gene: TRBV19
CDR3nt: TGTGCCAGTAGTACCGTCAGGATTAACTATGGCTACACCTTC
CDR3aa: CASSTVRINYGYTF

j_gene: TRBJ1-1
abundance: .
len: 14
d_gene: .
v_gene: TRBV5-1
CDR3nt: TGCGCCAGCAGCAGCAGGGGATCGGACACTGAAGCTTTCTTT
CDR3aa: CASSSRGSDTEAFF

j_gene: TRBJ2-7
abundance: few
len: 15
d_gene: TRBD2
v_gene: TRBV28
CDR3nt: TGTGCCAGCAGTCGGCCTAGCGGGAGCTCCTACGAGCAGTACTTC
CDR3aa: CASSRPSGSSYEQYF

j_gene: TRBJ2-1
abundance: .
len: 17
d_gene: .
v_gene: TRBV4-1
CDR3nt: TGCGCCAGCAGCCAACAGCCCCAAGAGGGATATAACAATGAGCAGTTCTTC
CDR3aa: CASSQQPQEGYNNEQFF

j_gene: TRBJ2-1
abundance: few
len: 19
d_gene: TRBD2
v_gene: TRBV5-1
CDR3nt: TGCGCCAGCAGCTTTCCCGGAGCGGGGCCCCGAAGCTCCTACAATGAGCAGTTCTTC
CDR3aa: CASSFPGAGPRSSYNEQFF

j_gene: TRBJ1-4
abundance: once
len: 15
d_gene: TRBD1
v_gene: TRBV28
CDR3nt: TGTGCCAGCAGTCTTCTACAGGGGGCGAGAGAAAAACTGTTTTTT
CDR3aa: CASSLLQGAREKLFF

j_gene: TRBJ2-1
abundance: .
len: 15
d_gene: TRBD1
v_gene: TRBV7-8
CDR3nt: TGTGCCAGCAGCTCGGGACAGGGAAACTACAATGAGCAGTTCTTC
CDR3aa: CASSSGQGNYNEQFF

j_gene: TRBJ1-1
abundance: .
len: 14
d_gene: .
v_gene: TRBV7-9
CDR3nt: TGTGCCAGCAGGCACGACAGCATGAACACTGAAGCTTTCTTT
CDR3aa: CASRHDSMNTEAFF

j_gene: TRBJ2-7
abundance: .
len: 14
d_gene: .
v_gene: TRBV11-2
CDR3nt: TGTGCCAGCAGTTACGGGACACCGGACTACGAGCAGTACTTC
CDR3aa: CASSYGTPDYEQYF